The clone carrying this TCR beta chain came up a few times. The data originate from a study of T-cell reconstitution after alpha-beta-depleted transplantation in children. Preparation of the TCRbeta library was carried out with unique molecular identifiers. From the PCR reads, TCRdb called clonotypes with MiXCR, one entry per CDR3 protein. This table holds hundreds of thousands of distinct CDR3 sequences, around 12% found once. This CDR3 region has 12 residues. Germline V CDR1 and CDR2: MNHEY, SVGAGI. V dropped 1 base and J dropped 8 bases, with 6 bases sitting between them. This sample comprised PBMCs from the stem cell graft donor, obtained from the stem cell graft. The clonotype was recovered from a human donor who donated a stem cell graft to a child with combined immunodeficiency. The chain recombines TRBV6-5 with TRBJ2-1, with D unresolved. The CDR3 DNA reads TGTGCCAGCAGTTACTTCGGAGATGAGCAGTTCTTC. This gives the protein CASSYFGDEQFF.